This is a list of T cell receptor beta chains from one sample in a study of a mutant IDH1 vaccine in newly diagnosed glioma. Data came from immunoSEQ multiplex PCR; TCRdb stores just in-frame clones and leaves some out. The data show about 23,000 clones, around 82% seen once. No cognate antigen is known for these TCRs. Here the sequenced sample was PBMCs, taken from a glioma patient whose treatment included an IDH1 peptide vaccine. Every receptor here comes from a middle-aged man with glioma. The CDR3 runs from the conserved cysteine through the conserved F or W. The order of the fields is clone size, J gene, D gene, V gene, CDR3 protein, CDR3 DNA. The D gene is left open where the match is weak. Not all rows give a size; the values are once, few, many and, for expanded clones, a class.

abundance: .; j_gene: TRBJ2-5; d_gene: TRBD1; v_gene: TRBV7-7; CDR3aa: CASSWRLDRQETQYF; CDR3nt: TGTGCCAGCAGCTGGCGACTGGACAGGCAAGAGACCCAGTACTTC
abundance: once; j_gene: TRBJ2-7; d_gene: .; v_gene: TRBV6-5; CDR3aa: CASSLLGGEQYF; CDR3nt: TGTGCCAGCAGCCTCCTAGGGGGCGAGCAGTACTTC
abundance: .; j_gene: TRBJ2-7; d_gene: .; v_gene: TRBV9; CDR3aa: CASSVDLGGLEYF; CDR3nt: TGTGCCAGCAGCGTAGACTTAGGGGGGCTTGAGTACTTC
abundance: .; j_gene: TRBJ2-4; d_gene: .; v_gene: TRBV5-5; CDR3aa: CASSLLAVAKNIQYF; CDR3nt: TGTGCCAGCAGCTTGCTCGCCGTAGCCAAAAACATTCAGTACTTC
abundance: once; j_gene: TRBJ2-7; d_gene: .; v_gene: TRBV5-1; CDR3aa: CASSLQWGPYEQYF; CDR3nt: TGCGCCAGCAGCTTGCAATGGGGACCCTACGAGCAGTACTTC
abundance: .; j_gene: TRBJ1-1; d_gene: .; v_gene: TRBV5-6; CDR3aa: CASSSREGGHTEAFF; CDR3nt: TGTGCCAGCAGCTCTCGAGAAGGTGGGCACACTGAAGCTTTCTTT
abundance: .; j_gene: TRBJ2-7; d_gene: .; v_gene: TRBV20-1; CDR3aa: CSARASYEQYF; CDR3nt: TGCAGTGCTAGAGCTAGCTACGAGCAGTACTTC
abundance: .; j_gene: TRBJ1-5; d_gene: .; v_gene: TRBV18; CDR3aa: CASSWEGNQPQHF; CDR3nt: TGTGCCAGCTCATGGGAGGGGAATCAGCCCCAGCATTTT
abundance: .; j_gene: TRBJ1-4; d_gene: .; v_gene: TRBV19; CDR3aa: CASSGRVMEKLFF; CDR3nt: TGTGCCAGTAGTGGTCGGGTAATGGAAAAACTGTTTTTT
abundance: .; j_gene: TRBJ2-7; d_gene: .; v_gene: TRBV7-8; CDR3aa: CASSSVYEQYF; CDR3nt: TGTGCCAGCAGCTCCGTATACGAGCAGTACTTC
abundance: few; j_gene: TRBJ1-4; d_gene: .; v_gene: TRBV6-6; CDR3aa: CASSSLATAEKLFF; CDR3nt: TGTGCCAGCAGTTCGTTAGCGACAGCTGAAAAACTGTTTTTT
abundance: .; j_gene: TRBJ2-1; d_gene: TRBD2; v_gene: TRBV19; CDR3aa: CASSLLRTSGINEQFF; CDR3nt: TGTGCCAGTAGCCTCTTGCGGACTAGCGGGATTAATGAGCAGTTCTTC
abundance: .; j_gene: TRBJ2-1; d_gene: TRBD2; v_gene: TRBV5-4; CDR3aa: CASSPGLAGDEQFF; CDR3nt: TGTGCCAGCAGCCCGGGACTAGCGGGAGACGAGCAGTTCTTC
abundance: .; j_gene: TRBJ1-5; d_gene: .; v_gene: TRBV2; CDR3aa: CASRETGYQPQHF; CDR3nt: TGTGCCAGCAGGGAGACAGGATATCAGCCCCAGCATTTT
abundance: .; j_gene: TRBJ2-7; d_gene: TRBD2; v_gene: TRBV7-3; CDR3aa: CASSLKGVTSGNYEQYF; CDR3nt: TGTGCCAGCAGCTTAAAGGGAGTGACTAGCGGGAACTACGAGCAGTACTTC
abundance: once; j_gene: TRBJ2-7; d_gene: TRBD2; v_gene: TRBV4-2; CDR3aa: CASSPLVSGSDEQYF; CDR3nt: TGTGCCAGCAGCCCCCTAGTTAGCGGGAGCGACGAGCAGTACTTC
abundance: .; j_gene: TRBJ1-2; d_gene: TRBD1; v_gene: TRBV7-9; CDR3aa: CASSKGQGSEGYTF; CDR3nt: TGTGCCAGCAGCAAGGGACAGGGCTCGGAGGGCTACACCTTC
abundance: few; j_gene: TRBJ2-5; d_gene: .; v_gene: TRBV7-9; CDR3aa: CASRVGSSGETQYF; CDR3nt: TGTGCCAGCAGGGTAGGGTCATCGGGGGAGACCCAGTACTTC
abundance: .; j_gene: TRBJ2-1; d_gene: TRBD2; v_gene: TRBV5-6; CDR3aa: CASSFLGTSYNEQFF; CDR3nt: TGTGCCAGCAGCTTTCTCGGGACTAGCTACAATGAGCAGTTCTTC
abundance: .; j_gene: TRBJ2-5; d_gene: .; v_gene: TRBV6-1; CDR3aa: CASSGAGAAETQYF; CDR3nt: TGTGCCAGCAGTGGGGCGGGGGCGGCAGAGACCCAGTACTTC
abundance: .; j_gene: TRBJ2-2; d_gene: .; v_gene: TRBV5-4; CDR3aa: CASSLGGTGELFF; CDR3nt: TGTGCCAGCAGCTTAGGAGGCACCGGGGAGCTGTTTTTT
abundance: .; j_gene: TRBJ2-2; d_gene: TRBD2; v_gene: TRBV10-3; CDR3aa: CAISESGGTNTGELFF; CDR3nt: TGTGCCATCAGTGAGTCGGGGGGGACGAACACCGGGGAGCTGTTTTTT
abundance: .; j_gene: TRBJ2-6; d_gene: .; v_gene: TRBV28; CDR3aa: CASSLMRGAGANVLTF; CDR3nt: TGTGCCAGCAGTTTAATGAGGGGCGCTGGGGCCAACGTCCTGACTTTC
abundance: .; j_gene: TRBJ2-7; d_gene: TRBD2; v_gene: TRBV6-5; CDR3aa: CASSLELGGSYEQYF; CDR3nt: TGTGCCAGCAGTCTAGAGCTGGGGGGGTCCTACGAGCAGTACTTC
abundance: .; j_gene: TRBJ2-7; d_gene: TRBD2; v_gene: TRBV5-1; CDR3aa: CASSLGPALLLSGRDSYEQYF; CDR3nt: TGCGCCAGCAGCTTGGGCCCTGCGCTGCTACTTAGCGGGAGGGACTCCTACGAGCAGTACTTC
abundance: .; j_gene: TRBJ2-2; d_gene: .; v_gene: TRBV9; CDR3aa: CASSVVGELNTGELFF; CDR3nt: TGTGCCAGCAGCGTAGTAGGGGAACTAAACACCGGGGAGCTGTTTTTT
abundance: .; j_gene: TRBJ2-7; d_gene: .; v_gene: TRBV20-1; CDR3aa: CSAAGAEQYF; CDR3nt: TGCAGTGCTGCAGGGGCCGAGCAGTACTTC
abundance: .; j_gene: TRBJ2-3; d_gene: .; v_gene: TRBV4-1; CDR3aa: CASSQVVFGTTVNTQYF; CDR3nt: TGCGCCAGCAGCCAAGTAGTTTTCGGGACCACCGTAAATACGCAGTATTTT
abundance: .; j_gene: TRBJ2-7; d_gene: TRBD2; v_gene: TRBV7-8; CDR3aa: CASSSTSGRTYEQYF; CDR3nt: TGTGCCAGCAGCTCGACTAGCGGGAGGACATACGAGCAGTACTTC
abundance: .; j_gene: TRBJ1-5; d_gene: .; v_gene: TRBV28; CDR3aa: CASSQNGAQHF; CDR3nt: TGTGCCAGCAGTCAAAACGGGGCCCAGCATTTT
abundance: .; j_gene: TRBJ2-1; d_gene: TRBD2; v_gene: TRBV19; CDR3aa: CASKPSGSIAYNEQFF; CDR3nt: TGTGCCAGTAAACCTAGCGGGAGTATAGCCTACAATGAGCAGTTCTTC
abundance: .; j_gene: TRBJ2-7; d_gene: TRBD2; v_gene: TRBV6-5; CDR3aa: CASRRRLADAYEQYF; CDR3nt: TGTGCCAGCAGGCGGAGGCTAGCGGACGCCTACGAGCAGTACTTC
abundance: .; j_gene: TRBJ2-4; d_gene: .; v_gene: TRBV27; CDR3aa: CASHAGQQNIQYF; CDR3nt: TGTGCCAGCCACGCCGGACAGCAAAACATTCAGTACTTC
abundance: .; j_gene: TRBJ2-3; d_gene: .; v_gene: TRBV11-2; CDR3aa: CASTLGPSAVTDTQYF; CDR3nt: TGTGCCAGCACCCTGGGGCCCAGCGCCGTCACAGATACGCAGTATTTT
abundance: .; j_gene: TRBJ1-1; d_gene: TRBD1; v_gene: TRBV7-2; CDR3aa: CASRDRGRNTEAFF; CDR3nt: TGTGCCAGCAGAGACAGGGGGAGAAACACTGAAGCTTTCTTT
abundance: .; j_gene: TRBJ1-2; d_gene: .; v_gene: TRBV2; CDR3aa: CASSTTGPYGYTF; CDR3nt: TGTGCCAGCAGTACAACAGGGCCCTATGGCTACACCTTC
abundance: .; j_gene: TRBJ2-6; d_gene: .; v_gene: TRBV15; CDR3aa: CATSTFSGANVLTF; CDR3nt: TGTGCCACCAGCACCTTTTCCGGGGCCAACGTCCTGACTTTC
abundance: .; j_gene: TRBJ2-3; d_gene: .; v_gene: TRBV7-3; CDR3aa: CASSFSALSTDTQYF; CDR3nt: TGTGCCAGCAGCTTCTCGGCCTTAAGCACAGATACGCAGTATTTT
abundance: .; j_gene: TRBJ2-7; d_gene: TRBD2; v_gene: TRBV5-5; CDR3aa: CASIPGGTGEQYF; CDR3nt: TGTGCCAGCATCCCGGGGGGGACGGGGGAGCAGTACTTC
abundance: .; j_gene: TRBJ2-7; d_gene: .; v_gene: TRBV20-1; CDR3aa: CSASNYEQYF; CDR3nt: TGCAGTGCTAGTAACTACGAGCAGTACTTC
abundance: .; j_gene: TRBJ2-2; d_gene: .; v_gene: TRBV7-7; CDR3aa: CASSLTPGSTGELFF; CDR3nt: TGTGCCAGCAGCTTAACGCCAGGGAGCACCGGGGAGCTGTTTTTT
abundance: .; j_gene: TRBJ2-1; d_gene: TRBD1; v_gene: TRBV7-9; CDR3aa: CASSRGQAGEQFF; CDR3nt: TGTGCCAGCAGCCGCGGACAGGCCGGTGAGCAGTTCTTC
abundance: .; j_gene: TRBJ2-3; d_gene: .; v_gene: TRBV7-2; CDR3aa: CASSLAVAGPDTQYF; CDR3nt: TGTGCCAGCAGCTTAGCGGTCGCGGGCCCAGATACGCAGTATTTT
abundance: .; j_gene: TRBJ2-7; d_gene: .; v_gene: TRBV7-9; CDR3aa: CASSDLIGETYEQYF; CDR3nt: TGTGCCAGCAGCGACCTTATAGGGGAGACCTACGAGCAGTACTTC
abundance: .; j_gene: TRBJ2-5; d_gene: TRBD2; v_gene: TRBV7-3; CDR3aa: CASSSGTSGRGETQYF; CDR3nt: TGTGCCAGCAGCTCCGGGACTAGCGGAAGGGGAGAGACCCAGTACTTC
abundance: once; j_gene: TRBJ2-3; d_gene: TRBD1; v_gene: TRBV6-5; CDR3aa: CASSTSGGAADTQYF; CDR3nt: TGTGCCAGCAGTACCTCAGGGGGCGCCGCAGATACGCAGTATTTT
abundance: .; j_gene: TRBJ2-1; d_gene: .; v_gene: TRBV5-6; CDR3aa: CASSLRTRRGDEQFF; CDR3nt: TGTGCCAGCAGCTTACGAACCCGCAGGGGGGATGAGCAGTTCTTC
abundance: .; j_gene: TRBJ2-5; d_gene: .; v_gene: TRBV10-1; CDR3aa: CASRPQGETQYF; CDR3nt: TGCGCCAGCAGGCCTCAGGGGGAGACCCAGTACTTC
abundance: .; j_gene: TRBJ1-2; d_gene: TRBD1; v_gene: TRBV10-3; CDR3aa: CAIRPTGGALDGYTF; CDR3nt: TGTGCCATCAGGCCCACAGGGGGCGCGTTAGATGGCTACACCTTC
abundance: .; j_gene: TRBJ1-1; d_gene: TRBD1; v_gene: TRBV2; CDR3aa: CASLGTGGPNTEAFF; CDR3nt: TGTGCCAGCCTGGGGACAGGGGGCCCAAACACTGAAGCTTTCTTT
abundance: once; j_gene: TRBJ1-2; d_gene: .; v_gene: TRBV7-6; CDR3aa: CASNNGGAYGYTF; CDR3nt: TGTGCCAGCAATAATGGAGGGGCCTATGGCTACACCTTC
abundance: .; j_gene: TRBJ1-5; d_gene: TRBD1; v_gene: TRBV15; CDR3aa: CATSRGGQGVFRNQPQHF; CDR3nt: TGTGCCACCAGCAGAGGGGGACAGGGGGTATTTCGCAATCAGCCCCAGCATTTT
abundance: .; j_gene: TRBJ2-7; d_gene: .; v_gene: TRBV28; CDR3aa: CASSLASDSYEQYF; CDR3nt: TGTGCCAGCAGTTTAGCTAGCGACTCCTACGAGCAGTACTTC